One and the same sample provided the 28 T cell receptor beta chains below, sequenced in a study of cytomegalovirus exposure and HLA in healthy donors. Sequencing used immunoSEQ multiplex PCR; TCRdb keeps in-frame clones, though not all of them. Counted here are some 90,000 clones, roughly 96% occurring once; the ten biggest clones make up 0.78%. Sequenced input: PBMCs. The receptors were gathered from a young man in good health and CMV-seronegative.

J is TRBJ2-2 and V is TRBV23-1, with 15 bases fitting TRBD2. TRBV23-1 qualifies as an ORF whose function is uncertain. This CDR3 has 21 amino acids. V was clipped by 7 bases and J by 6 bases; unmatched bases: 21. The CDR3 sequence: CASTNPRPGTSGRRGSGELFF. The CDR3 region has the DNA TGCGCCAGCACTAATCCTCGTCCGGGGACTAGCGGGAGGAGGGGGTCCGGGGAGCTGTTTTTT.

This clone was counted once. This chain links TRBV7-2 with TRBJ1-1; D uncertain. The CDR3 sequence is 14 residues long. Germline V gene sequence: CDR1 SGHTA, CDR2 FQGNSA. Trimming removed 4 bases from V and 0 bases from J, with 9 bases in between. In DNA, the CDR3 is TGTGCCAGCAGCTGGGCAGGTATGAACACTGAAGCTTTCTTT. Translated, it gives CASSWAGMNTEAFF.

The CDR3 DNA is TGTGCCAGCAGTTACTCACGAGGGGGCGGCGAGCAGTACGTC. Translated: CASSYSRGGGEQYV. The V call is TRBV6-5, the J call TRBJ2-7; TRBD1 aligns across 7 bases. Germline CDR1 is MNHEY and CDR2 is SVGAGI. J was trimmed by 6 bases and V by 0 bases; bases with no gene match: 5. The CDR3 sequence is 14 residues long.

The rearrangement uses TRBV25-1 and TRBJ2-7; TRBD2 agrees at 8 bases. The CDR3 is 15 amino acids. With V trimmed by 5 bases and J by 0 bases, 6 bases remained unmatched. The V gene's germline CDR1 is MGHDK and CDR2 SYGVNS. In DNA form, the CDR3 reads TGTGCCAGCAGTACGTTGACTAGCGACTCCTACGAGCAGTACGTC. This translates into CASSTLTSDSYEQYV.

This clone was detected only once. The chain employs TRBV5-8 and TRBJ2-1, with 9 bases fitting TRBD1. CDR3 length equals 15 residues. The junction had 5 bases not matched to a gene; V was cut back by 4 bases and J by 3 bases. Germline CDR1 is SGHTS and CDR2 is YDEGEE. The CDR3 DNA sequence: TGTGCCAGCAGCATACAGGGGGCAGGCTACAATGAGCAGTTCTTC. Translated, it gives CASSIQGAGYNEQFF.

The chain recombines TRBV15 with TRBJ2-1; 11 nucleotides agree with TRBD2. V gave up 3 bases and J gave up 8 bases; unmatched junction bases: 15. Germline CDR1 LNHNV, CDR2 YYDKDF (reference sequence). CDR3 length: 18 amino acids. The CDR3, as DNA: TGTGCCACCAGCAGGCCCCTAGCGGGAGGACCTGACGGCCATGAGCAGTTCTTC. Translated: CATSRPLAGGPDGHEQFF.

The CDR3, as DNA: TGCGCCAGCACCCGGACTAGCGGGCCCCAAGAGACCCAGTACTTC. Protein sequence: CASTRTSGPQETQYF. V and J are TRBV5-1 and TRBJ2-5; 11 bases map to TRBD2. V was clipped by 6 bases and J by 1 base; unmatched bases: 5. The CDR3 is made up of 15 amino acids. Looked up from germline, CDR1 is SGHRS and CDR2 is YFSETQ.

The chain employs TRBV28 and TRBJ1-2; the match to TRBD1 covers 10 bases. V was clipped by 3 bases and J by 5 bases; unmatched bases: 6. Germline V gene data show CDR1 as MDHEN and CDR2 as SYDVKM. This CDR3 is 15 amino acids long. For the CDR3, the DNA is TGTGCCAGCAGTTTGCAGGGACAGGGGATTTATGGCTACACCTTC. This gives the protein CASSLQGQGIYGYTF.

Written as DNA, the CDR3 is TGCGCCAGCAGCCAGACCGACAGGGATCGTGCCAAAGGCACTGAAGCTTTCTTT. This encodes CASSQTDRDRAKGTEAFF. V usage is TRBV4-1 and J usage is TRBJ1-1; 7 bases match TRBD1. In germline, CDR1 is MGHRA, CDR2 YSYEKL. With 3 bases clipped from V and 4 bases from J, the junction kept 17 bases outside the gene matches. This CDR3 spans 18 amino acids.

The chain carries TRBV10-1 and TRBJ2-2, with D uncertain. From germline, CDR1 is WNHNN and CDR2 SYGVQD (reference sequence). The V end lost 0 bases, the J end lost 8 bases, and 7 bases lay between the germline ends. The CDR3 totals 13 residues. CDR3 coding DNA: TGCGCCAGCAGTGAGTCCGTGCGGGGGGAGCTGTTTTTT. This codes for CASSESVRGELFF.

The chain combines TRBV9 with TRBJ2-2; TRBD2 is a possible D gene (6 bases). The CDR3 is made up of 14 amino acids. CDR1 and CDR2 (germline): SGDLS, YYNGEE. V was shortened by 4 bases and J by 4 bases, with 11 bases between the two germline ends. CDR3 nucleotide sequence: TGTGCCAGCAGCTTCGGACTACTCACCGGGGAGCTGTTTTTT. It specifies CASSFGLLTGELFF. Full variable domain (rest looked up from reference TRBV9 and TRBJ2-2): DSGVTQTPKHLITATGQRVTLRCSPRSGDLSVYWYQQSLDQGLQFLIQYYNGEERAKGNILERFSAQQFPDLHSELNLSSLELGDSALYFCASSFGLLTGELFFGEGSRLTVL.

This chain links TRBV6-6 with TRBJ2-7; TRBD1 is a possible D gene (6 bases). The germline V gene has CDR1 MNHNY and CDR2 SVGAGI (reference sequence). The CDR3 runs to 15 residues. Trimming pared 0 bases from V and 6 bases from J, leaving 15 bases between. CDR3 coding DNA: TGTGCCAGCAGTTACTCGATTGCCAGGGGCGGCGAGCAGTACGTC. Its protein is CASSYSIARGGEQYV.

Here the CDR3 reads CATVRQGGNEQFF. CDR3 bases: TGTGCCACCGTAAGACAGGGAGGCAATGAGCAGTTCTTC. The rearrangement uses TRBV10-3 and TRBJ2-1; weak D call: TRBD1 (7 bases). CDR1 is ENHRY and CDR2 is SYGVKD in the germline V gene. The CDR3 runs to 13 residues. V lost 10 bases and J 6 bases, leaving 16 bases between the germline ends.

The chain is built from TRBV6-1 and TRBJ1-1; 10 bases are shared with TRBD1. Trimming cost V 6 bases and J 0 bases; bases outside gene matches: 4. This CDR3 is built from 15 residues. Germline V lookup: CDR1 MNHNS, CDR2 SASEGT. The CDR3 DNA follows: TGTGCCAGCAGGGAGACAGGGGGCCTGAACACTGAAGCTTTCTTT. Amino acids: CASRETGGLNTEAFF.

The CDR3 DNA follows: TGTGCCAGCAGCATGGGGAGAGACATTCAGTACTTC. Translation gives CASSMGRDIQYF. This rearrangement joins TRBV6-5 to TRBJ2-4; D might be TRBD2 (5 bases). CDR3 length: 12 residues. Between the trimmed V and J ends, which lost 6 bases and 8 bases, there was a span of 11 bases. The germline CDR1 and CDR2 sequences are MNHEY and SVGAGI.

V gene TRBV20-1 combines with J gene TRBJ2-1; D unresolved. The CDR3 has 11 amino acids. Germline assignment: CDR1 DFQATT and CDR2 SNEGSKA (reference sequence). V dropped 3 bases and J dropped 7 bases, with 7 bases sitting between them. CDR3 sequence: CSASNKNEQFF. The DNA for the CDR3 is TGCAGTGCTAGTAATAAAAATGAGCAGTTCTTC.

This sequence joins TRBV10-3 and TRBJ2-1, with TRBD2 matching over 15 bases. The ends lost 0 bases at V and 6 bases at J; junction bases unmatched: 3. From germline, CDR1 is ENHRY and CDR2 SYGVKD. This CDR3 is built from 17 residues. CDR3 in amino acids: CAISESGGLAGGNEQFF. Written as DNA, the CDR3 is TGTGCCATCAGTGAGTCCGGGGGACTAGCGGGAGGCAATGAGCAGTTCTTC.

This sequence joins TRBV27 and TRBJ2-7; TRBD2 matches at 7 bases. The J segment lost 2 bases and the V segment lost 5 bases, leaving 12 bases of the junction unmatched. CDR3 length: 16 amino acids. Per germline, CDR1 MNHEY and CDR2 SMNVEV (reference sequence). CDR3 coding DNA: TGTGCCAGCAGTAACCCGAGAATGAGCGGGACCTACGAGCAGTACTTC. It encodes CASSNPRMSGTYEQYF.

The V and J genes are TRBV9 and TRBJ1-4; tentative D call: TRBD1 (5 bases). CDR3 size: 16 residues. V lost 0 bases and J lost 5, with 14 bases in between. Germline V gene data show CDR1 as SGDLS and CDR2 as YYNGEE. CDR3: CASSVALGRGNEKLFF. CDR3 DNA: TGTGCCAGCAGCGTAGCTTTAGGTCGGGGGAATGAAAAACTGTTTTTT.

The chain joins TRBV9 to TRBJ2-5, with a possible D match to TRBD2 (6 bases). This CDR3 region has 15 residues. The V end was cut by 0 bases, the J end by 4 bases, with 13 bases between. Looked up from germline, CDR1 is SGDLS and CDR2 is YYNGEE. The CDR3 protein is CASSVVGGRGETQYF. In nucleotides, the CDR3 is TGTGCCAGCAGCGTAGTCGGGGGACGGGGAGAGACCCAGTACTTC. Using reference TRBV9 and TRBJ2-5 for the parts outside the CDR3, the full variable domain is DSGVTQTPKHLITATGQRVTLRCSPRSGDLSVYWYQQSLDQGLQFLIQYYNGEERAKGNILERFSAQQFPDLHSELNLSSLELGDSALYFCASSVVGGRGETQYFGPGTRLLVL.

The genes are TRBV28 and TRBJ2-1, with D perhaps TRBD2 (6 bases). The V and J ends lost 5 bases and 7 bases respectively, with 21 bases between them. Per the germline V gene, CDR1 is MDHEN and CDR2 is SYDVKM. The CDR3 has 16 amino acids. Written as DNA, the CDR3 is TGTGCCAGCAGTGAAACAGGACGGGGGTTTAGGAATGAGCAGTTCTTC. Protein product: CASSETGRGFRNEQFF.

The genes are TRBV7-9 and TRBJ1-1, with D possibly being TRBD1 (6 bases). Trimming took off 5 bases at V and 1 base at J, with 14 bases between the two ends. The CDR3 consists of 15 residues. The germline V gene has CDR1 SEHNR and CDR2 FQNEAQ (reference sequence). The chain's CDR3 is CASSPVTGKNTEAFF. The DNA for the CDR3 is TGTGCCAGCAGCCCAGTCACAGGGAAGAACACTGAAGCTTTCTTT.

A single count supports this clone. The chain carries TRBV7-8 and TRBJ1-1; D is undetermined. The length of the CDR3 is 12 residues. V was shortened by 10 bases and J by 0 bases, with 9 bases between the two germline ends. Per the germline V gene, CDR1 is SGHVS and CDR2 is FQNEAQ. The CDR3 protein is CATIELNTEAFF. In DNA form, the CDR3 reads TGTGCCACCATCGAGCTGAACACTGAAGCTTTCTTT.

The chain couples TRBV6-1 to TRBJ1-1; tentative D call: TRBD1 (6 bases). Germline V gives CDR1 MNHNS, CDR2 SASEGT. V shed 1 base and J shed 1 base, with 10 bases lying between them. This CDR3 spans 15 amino acids. The CDR3, as DNA: TGTGCCAGCAGTGAAGTCAGGGGCGCGAACACTGAAGCTTTCTTT. This encodes CASSEVRGANTEAFF.

The rearrangement links TRBV18 to TRBJ2-1; the D gene is possibly TRBD1 (6 bases). Deletions cut 3 bases from V and 6 bases from J, with 15 bases between. This CDR3 has 15 residues. CDR1 and CDR2 (germline): KGHSH, LQKENI. Here the CDR3 DNA reads TGTGCCAGCTCACCTACAGGGTTGAGAGGCAATGAGCAGTTCTTC. As protein: CASSPTGLRGNEQFF.

The rearrangement joins TRBV5-1 to TRBJ2-2; TRBD2 matches at 9 bases. The germline CDR1 and CDR2 sequences are SGHRS and YFSETQ. The CDR3 runs 16 residues. Trimming at V came to 4 bases and at J to 4 bases, leaving 8 bases not matched to a gene. In nucleotides, the CDR3 is TGCGCCAGCAGCGCGGGACTAGCCGGTGTCACCGGGGAGCTGTTTTTT. Its protein is CASSAGLAGVTGELFF.

The V and J genes are TRBV11-3 and TRBJ2-2; the D is unclear. The CDR3 sequence is 12 residues long. Trimming cost V 1 base and J 8 bases, with 5 bases left between them. CDR1 SGHNT and CDR2 YENEEA come from the germline V gene. The CDR3 sequence: CASSLVQGELFF. DNA of the CDR3: TGTGCCAGCAGCTTAGTCCAGGGGGAGCTGTTTTTT. Based on the CDR3 plus reference TRBV11-3 and TRBJ2-2, the full variable domain is EAGVVQSPRYKIIEKKQPVAFWCNPISGHNTLYWYLQNLGQGPELLIRYENEEAVDDSQLPKDRFSAERLKGVDSTLKIQPAELGDSAVYLCASSLVQGELFFGEGSRLTVL.

J is TRBJ1-4 and V is TRBV11-2, with D uncertain. The CDR3 is 17 amino acids. Per the germline V gene, CDR1 is SGHAT and CDR2 is FQNNGV. V lost 4 bases and J lost 2, with 17 bases in between. CDR3 nucleotide sequence: TGTGCCAGCAGCTCGAGGGCTTTCGGCCAGACTAATGAAAAACTGTTTTTT. This codes for CASSSRAFGQTNEKLFF.